This TCR beta chain emerged from a study of a mutant IDH1 vaccine in newly diagnosed glioma. This sample's time point: week 47, end of study. A 20-mer mutant IDH1 peptide at 300 ug was injected subcutaneously with topical imiquimod. Sequenced by immunoSEQ multiplex PCR; TCRdb stores in-frame clones only, minus some. The sample records fewer than 60,000 clones, 65% being singletons. About this clone itself: Its antigen is undetermined.

The TCR sequence derives from a man aged 40-49 years with glioma. Some clones in this sample may be carry-over from other donors' samples. Source: peripheral blood mononuclear cells (PBMCs), taken from a glioma patient whose treatment included an IDH1 peptide vaccine.

The CDR3 region is CASSLGTTSGGSITDTQYF. In DNA, the CDR3 is TGTGCCAGCAGCTTGGGGACCACTAGCGGGGGGTCGATCACAGATACGCAGTATTTT. The chain carries TRBV5-8 and TRBJ2-3; 12 bases agree with TRBD2. J was trimmed by 2 bases and V by 0 bases; bases with no gene match: 10. Germline assignment: CDR1 SGHTS and CDR2 YDEGEE. The CDR3 is 19 residues long.